Sequencing of this TCR beta chain was carried out in a study of identical twins. Study-level points and caveats: Clonotypes of the beta chain that were abundant in cord blood carried fewer insertions (memory repertoires showed none).

This clonotype was seen a few times. Antigen unknown. The CDR3 totals 19 residues. V shed 3 bases and J shed 2 bases, with 25 bases lying between them. The cDNA had a unique molecular identifier and a template-switch universal primer site. TCRdb re-called the 5' RACE reads through MiXCR, storing one row per CDR3 protein. The data contain approximately 620,000 distinct CDR3 sequences, 8.6% of them singletons. These same records also appear under a second study, on yellow fever vaccine responses in identical twins.

This TCR was recovered from a woman aged 18-29 years in good health. The sample consisted of PBMCs. The chain joins TRBV12-3 or TRBV12-4 to TRBJ2-5; D tentatively fits TRBD1 or TRBD2 (5 bases each). The CDR3 coding sequence is TGTGCCAGCAGTTTTGGGGTCAGCTTGTGGAAGAGGGGTCAAGAGACCCAGTACTTC. This gives the protein CASSFGVSLWKRGQETQYF.